This T cell receptor beta chain was recovered during a study of human T cells and chemical hapten exposure (dated by TCRdb to about 2021). About the investigation overall: For sensitization, 2% DPC in acetone was applied to a roughly 2 cm by roughly 2 cm area of upper inner arm skin. Patients additionally received weekly therapeutic DPC doses to the scalp throughout the roughly 25-week study period. Patch tests used Finn chambers with 0.01% DPC on the upper back, scored after 6 days by International Contact Dermatitis Research Group standards. The patient cohort, mostly female, included alopecia areata with under or over 50% scalp involvement, alopecia totalis and alopecia universalis. The libraries were sequenced as a pool, and the TCR yield per sample differed mostly because of small variations in library volumes within the pool. Peripheral blood TCR repertoire changes were tracked in vivo in alopecia patients during primary and secondary sensitization to the hapten diphenylcyclopropenone (DPC). Blood samples were taken from patients before sensitization (week 0) and at 2, 6 and about 24 weeks after DPC sensitization. For TCR sequencing, blood came from 25 to 35 alopecia patients at anywhere from one to four time points (pre-sensitization, 2, 6 and 24 weeks).

V ends up 2 bases short and J 3 bases short, with an unmatched junction base count of 3. Looking up the germline V gene (reference sequence) yields CDR1 DFQATT and CDR2 SNEGSKA. The CDR3 starts with the cysteine, ends with the phenylalanine, and has 14 residues. Only CDR3 DNA remains: 42 bases, in frame from the first base. The time point label here, explained by the study, means: pre-sensitization, week 0. Taken with the paper, the label for treatment or condition translates to: therapeutic diphenylcyclopropenone sensitization with weekly scalp DPC. Blood at each patch-test visit was drawn before the patch test was applied. Eligible patients were aged 18 to 70, diagnosed with alopecia, deemed suitable for DPC therapy, and excluded if pregnant. Total RNA was isolated from unfractionated whole blood collected in Tempus Blood RNA tubes. Study-level results and caveats: All patients had alopecia, a presumed autoimmune disease, so their immune response might differ from that of healthy individuals. Expanded TCRs formed significantly more large CDR3 similarity clusters than pre-sensitization or healthy control sets, consistent with antigen-driven responses. Patch test score correlated positively with the number of PT1 expanded TCRs, reaching significance at thresholds 8, 16 and 32 but not at 4. DPC sensitization did not change how many TCRs were above 1 in 1000 frequency, and no evidence was found of alterations in global repertoire structure. Repeated subsampling changed both the strength of the expansion versus patch-test correlation and the threshold at which that correlation became significant.

Libraries were built with RACE. Instrument on record: NextSeq 500. During library preparation, unique molecular identifiers were attached to individual cDNA molecules so that TCRs could be counted quantitatively and reproducibly. Both TCR alpha and TCR beta chains were sequenced from each blood RNA sample. The published analysis was carried out like this. The median number of TCRs per sample was roughly 94,000, ranging from about 20,000 to 690,600. V, J and CDR3 annotation of the TCR reads was carried out using the Decombinator software suite. For the PS versus PT1 abundance plots, all samples were subsampled to the same number of TCRs (28,000). Expanded TCRs were defined as absent before sensitization and observed at least eight times at the 2-week time point. Using fastp at Q25 and MiXCR, TCRdb reprocessed the public reads and kept productive beta chains. For every CDR3 protein sequence, its rows merge into one entry that carries the most common genes and DNA. TCRdb, not the authors, supplied the V and J calls. This sample gives 180,000 or so distinct CDR3 sequences in total; approximately 29% of them show up just once. The biggest ten clones account for 2.5% to 3.5% of the sample.

In regard to this clonotype: What this receptor recognizes is not known. Per-base quality was not reported, and no clone a single base away is much larger than it.

The V and J segments used are TRBV20-1 and TRBJ2-7; TRBD1 matches 11 bases in the middle. The material sequenced was whole blood, taken in connection with sensitization to the hapten diphenylcyclopropenone (DPC). This receptor was identified in a woman younger than 45 with alopecia areata. Some clones in this sample may be carry-over from other donors' samples. CDR3 reads: CSARMDRGLYEQYF. The DNA sequence reads TGCAGTGCTAGAATGGACAGGGGGCTCTACGAGCAGTACTTC.